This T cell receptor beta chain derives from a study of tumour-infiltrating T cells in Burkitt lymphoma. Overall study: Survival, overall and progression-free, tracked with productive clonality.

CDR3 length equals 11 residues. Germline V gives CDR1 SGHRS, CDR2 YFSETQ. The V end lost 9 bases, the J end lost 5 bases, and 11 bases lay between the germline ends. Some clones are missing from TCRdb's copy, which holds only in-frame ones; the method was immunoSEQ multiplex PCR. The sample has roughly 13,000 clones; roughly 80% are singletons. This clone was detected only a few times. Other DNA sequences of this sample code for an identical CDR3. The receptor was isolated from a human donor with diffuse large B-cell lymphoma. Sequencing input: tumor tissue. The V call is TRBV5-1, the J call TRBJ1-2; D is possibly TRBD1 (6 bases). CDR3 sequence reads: CANRDKYGYTF. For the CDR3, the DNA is TGCGCCAACCGGGACAAGTATGGCTACACCTTC.